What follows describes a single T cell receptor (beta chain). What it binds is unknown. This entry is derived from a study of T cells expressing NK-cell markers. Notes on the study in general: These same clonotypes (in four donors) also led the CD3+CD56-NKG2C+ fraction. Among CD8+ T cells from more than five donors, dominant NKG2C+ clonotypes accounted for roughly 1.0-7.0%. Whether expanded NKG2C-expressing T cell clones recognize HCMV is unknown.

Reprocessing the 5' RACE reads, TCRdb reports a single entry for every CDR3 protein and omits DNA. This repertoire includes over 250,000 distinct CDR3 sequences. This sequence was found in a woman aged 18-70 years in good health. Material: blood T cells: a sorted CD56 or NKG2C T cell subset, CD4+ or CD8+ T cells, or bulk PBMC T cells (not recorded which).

The CDR3 sequence: CASSDGDSYNSPLHF. The chain recombines TRBV2 with TRBJ1-6; TCRdb calls TRBD1, which cannot be checked without DNA. This CDR3 is 15 amino acids long. CDR1 is SNHLY, CDR2 FYNNEI, per germline.